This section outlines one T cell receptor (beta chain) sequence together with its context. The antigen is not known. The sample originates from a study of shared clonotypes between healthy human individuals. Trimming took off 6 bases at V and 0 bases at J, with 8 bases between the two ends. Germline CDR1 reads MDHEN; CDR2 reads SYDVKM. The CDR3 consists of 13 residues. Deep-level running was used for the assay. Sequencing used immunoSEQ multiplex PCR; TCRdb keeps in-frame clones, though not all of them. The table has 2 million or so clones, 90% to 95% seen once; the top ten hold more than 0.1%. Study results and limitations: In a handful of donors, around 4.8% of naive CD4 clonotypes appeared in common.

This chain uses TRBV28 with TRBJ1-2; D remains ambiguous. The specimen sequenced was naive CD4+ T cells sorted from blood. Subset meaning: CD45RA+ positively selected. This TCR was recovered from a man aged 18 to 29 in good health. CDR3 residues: CASRDGTNYGYTF. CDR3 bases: TGTGCCAGCAGGGACGGAACTAACTATGGCTACACCTTC.